Below are 28 T cell receptor beta chains sequenced from a single sample in a study of T cell repertoires in cytomegalovirus infection (dated by TCRdb to about 2019). Sequenced using an Illumina HiSeq 1500. TCRdb cleaned the public reads at Q25 with fastp, built clones with MiXCR and kept in-frame beta chains. All rows with the same CDR3 protein become a single entry with the most common DNA and genes. The sample data list about 250,000 distinct CDR3 sequences, and over 9% of these were observed just once. Clones ranked in the top ten supply 1.5% to 2% of the sample. The specimen sequenced was PBMCs. The receptors originated from a human donor in good health (CMV status not recorded). Some clones in this sample may be carry-over from other donors' samples.

This clonotype was seen repeatedly, ten times or more. This sequence joins TRBV6-2 or TRBV6-3 and TRBJ2-7; D is ambiguous. This CDR3 is 14 amino acids long. CDR1 and CDR2 (germline): MNHEY, SVGEGT. V was cut by 5 bases and J by 4 bases, with 15 bases left in between. CDR3 DNA sequence: TGTGCCAGCAGTGTCCCTGCCCTCGGATACGAGCAGTACTTC. This sequence encodes CASSVPALGYEQYF.

This clonotype has at least ten counts. V is TRBV6-5 and J is TRBJ1-5; D is unclear. The germline V gene has CDR1 MNHEY and CDR2 SVGAGI. Trimming took 4 bases from V and 5 from J, leaving 9 bases between them. CDR3 length: 13 residues. CDR3 loop: CASSSGNHQPQHF. CDR3 in DNA: TGTGCCAGCAGTTCCGGAAATCATCAGCCCCAGCATTTT.

V gene TRBV18 combines with J gene TRBJ2-5; perhaps TRBD1 as D (7 bases). The CDR3 has 15 residues. Germline V lookup: CDR1 KGHSH, CDR2 LQKENI. The V and J ends lost 6 bases and 3 bases respectively, with 17 bases between them. CDR3: CASSPGRGVEETQYF. Here the CDR3 DNA reads TGTGCCAGCTCCCCAGGCAGGGGGGTGGAAGAGACCCAGTACTTC. The variable domain in full, with the rest retrieved from reference TRBV18 and TRBJ2-5, is NAGVMQNPRHLVRRRGQEARLRCSPMKGHSHVYWYRQLPEEGLKFMVYLQKENIIDESGMPKERFSAEFPKEGPSILRIQQVVRGDSAAYFCASSPGRGVEETQYFGPGTRLLVL.

This clonotype has a count of ten or more. The rearrangement links TRBV5-1 to TRBJ2-1, with 9 bases that match TRBD1. Trimming at V came to 4 bases and at J to 6 bases, leaving 11 bases not matched to a gene. The CDR3 loop spans 16 amino acids. The germline gives CDR1 SGHRS, CDR2 YFSETQ. The CDR3 region has the DNA TGCGCCAGCAGCGCGAGACAGGGGGGAATCCCCAATGAGCAGTTCTTC. Translated, it gives CASSARQGGIPNEQFF.

This clonotype was picked up a small number of times. The V call is TRBV10-3, the J call TRBJ1-3; maybe TRBD1 (5 bases). The V and J ends lost 6 bases and 4 bases respectively, with 10 bases between them. Per the germline V gene, CDR1 is ENHRY and CDR2 is SYGVKD. This CDR3 spans 13 amino acids. CDR3 amino acids: CAISPPGGNTIYF. CDR3 DNA sequence: TGTGCCATCAGCCCCCCAGGGGGAAACACCATATATTTT.

Points on this clonotype: The missing conserved phenylalanine or tryptophan at the end of this CDR3 makes a read error likely. V is TRBV7-2 and J is TRBJ2-5, with 7 bases matching TRBD2. This CDR3 is built from 15 residues. CDR1 is SGHTA and CDR2 is FQGNSA in the germline V gene. V trimming: 5 bases; J trimming: 3 bases; junction bases outside the gene matches: 9. The CDR3 region has the DNA TGTGCCAGCAGCCGGGGACTATCGGGAGAAGAGACCCAGTACTTA. This translates into CASSRGLSGEETQYL.

This clonotype occurred many times. This rearrangement joins TRBV14 to TRBJ1-5, with TRBD1 identical over 8 bases. Germline V gives CDR1 SGHDN, CDR2 FVKESK. The CDR3 has 18 residues. The V gene end was trimmed by 0 bases and the J gene end by 4 bases; junction bases not matched to a gene: 11. CDR3 protein: CASSQDPQGAWRNQPQHF. CDR3 nucleotides: TGTGCCAGCAGCCAAGACCCCCAGGGGGCTTGGAGAAATCAGCCCCAGCATTTT.

In its sample, this clonotype was seen many times. The chain recombines TRBV6-5 with TRBJ2-2; D not resolved. There are 14 residues in the CDR3. Trimming took off 6 bases at V and 0 bases at J, with 8 bases between the two ends. CDR1 MNHEY and CDR2 SVGAGI come from the germline V gene. The CDR3 region is CASRADSNTGELFF. The CDR3 nucleotides are TGTGCCAGCAGAGCTGACTCGAACACCGGGGAGCTGTTTTTT.

A few counts support this clonotype. The chain has TRBV5-4 and TRBJ2-7, with TRBD1 matching 9 bases. Looked up from germline, CDR1 is SGHNT and CDR2 is YYREEE (reference sequence). V lost 5 bases and J lost 3; bases outside the gene matches: 9. CDR3 length: 15 residues. The CDR3 DNA sequence: TGTGCCAGCAGGCCATCTCCGGGACAGGGCTACGAGCAGTACTTC. Protein sequence: CASRPSPGQGYEQYF.

Remarks on this clonotype: A much larger clone differs by one base, so this may be a read error. J is TRBJ1-2 and V is TRBV12-3 or TRBV12-4; TRBD1 is a possible D gene (6 bases). This CDR3 contains 14 residues. CDR3 residues: CASSLAGGYYGHTF. The CDR3 nucleotides are TGTGCCAGCAGTTTAGCCGGGGGCTACTATGGCCACACCTTC.

This clonotype was found many times. V gene TRBV12-3 or TRBV12-4 combines with J gene TRBJ2-3; 10 bases agree with TRBD2. After removal of 4 bases from V and 2 bases from J, the junction contained 3 bases not matched to a gene. The CDR3 runs to 15 residues. The CDR3 nucleotides read TGTGCCAGCAGTTGGACTAGCGGTACCACAGATACGCAGTATTTT. It specifies CASSWTSGTTDTQYF.

This clonotype was seen only a few times. This chain links TRBV7-9 with TRBJ2-2, with TRBD1 as a possible D gene (5 bases). The V gene's germline CDR1 is SEHNR and CDR2 FQNEAQ (reference sequence). Trimming pared 3 bases from V and 1 base from J, leaving 18 bases between. The CDR3 consists of 18 residues. The CDR3 sequence: CASSFEFQGSGNTGELFF. The DNA of the CDR3 is TGTGCCAGCAGCTTCGAGTTCCAGGGTTCGGGGAACACCGGGGAGCTGTTTTTT. Complete variable domain (other parts from reference TRBV7-9 and TRBJ2-2): DTGVSQNPRHKITKRGQNVTFRCDPISEHNRLYWYRQTLGQGPEFLTYFQNEAQLEKSRLLSDRFSAERPKGSFSTLEIQRTEQGDSAMYLCASSFEFQGSGNTGELFFGEGSRLTVL.

This clonotype was seen repeatedly, ten times or more. The chain uses TRBV28 and TRBJ1-5; D is uncertain. Looked up from germline, CDR1 is MDHEN and CDR2 is SYDVKM. V gave up 2 bases and J gave up 5 bases, with 10 bases separating them. The CDR3 covers 14 residues. CDR3 loop: CASSLAGSHQPQHF. Written as DNA, the CDR3 is TGTGCCAGCAGTTTAGCGGGGAGTCATCAGCCCCAGCATTTT.

In this sample, this clonotype turned up many times. This rearrangement joins TRBV7-2 to TRBJ1-2; D possibly corresponds to TRBD1 (5 bases). Looked up from germline, CDR1 is SGHTA and CDR2 is FQGNSA. V gave up 1 base and J gave up 0 bases, with 9 bases separating them. The CDR3 contains 15 residues. CDR3 bases: TGTGCCAGCAGCTTAGAAACGGGGGCTAACTATGGCTACACCTTC. As protein: CASSLETGANYGYTF.

This clonotype was detected ten times or more. The chain uses TRBV12-3 or TRBV12-4 and TRBJ2-1, with D perhaps TRBD1 (6 bases). The length of the CDR3 is 14 residues. The V and J ends lost 6 bases and 3 bases respectively, with 12 bases between them. CDR3 residues: CASRSGQNYNEQFF. The CDR3 DNA reads TGTGCCAGCAGATCCGGACAGAACTACAATGAGCAGTTCTTC.

This rearrangement joins TRBV7-3 to TRBJ2-7, with TRBD1 as a possible D gene (6 bases). This CDR3 region has 14 residues. Germline lookup yields CDR1 SGHTA and CDR2 FQGTGA. The V end lost 5 bases, the J end lost 7 bases, and 18 bases lay between the germline ends. CDR3 in DNA: TGTGCCAGCAGCCCAAGAGTGGACAGTGAAGAGCAGTACTTC. It codes for CASSPRVDSEEQYF.

This clonotype was found many times. The V and J genes are TRBV7-6 and TRBJ2-1; 8 nucleotides agree with TRBD2. This CDR3 contains 16 residues. V lost 2 bases, J lost 2 bases, and 5 bases stayed unmatched. Germline CDR1 and CDR2: SGHVS and FNYEAQ. DNA of the CDR3: TGTGCCAGCAGCTTACGGGCCGGGAGGGCCTACAATGAGCAGTTCTTC. Translated: CASSLRAGRAYNEQFF.

This clonotype was observed many times. V and J are TRBV7-2 and TRBJ2-2, with D possibly TRBD2 on 7 matching bases. Germline assignment: CDR1 SGHTA and CDR2 FQGNSA. The ends were cut back, 2 bases at V and 0 bases at J, with 16 bases in the middle. The CDR3 has 18 residues. The CDR3 sequence: CASSLTAGAFANTGELFF. DNA for the CDR3: TGTGCCAGCAGCTTAACCGCGGGGGCCTTCGCGAACACCGGGGAGCTGTTTTTT.

This clonotype has at least ten counts. V gene TRBV5-1 combines with J gene TRBJ2-3; no clear D gene. V was cut by 6 bases and J by 6 bases, with 8 bases left in between. The V gene's germline CDR1 is SGHRS and CDR2 YFSETQ. The CDR3 totals 11 residues. CDR3 in DNA: TGCGCCAGCACCCTTGGGGATACGCAGTATTTT. This sequence encodes CASTLGDTQYF.

The chain is built from TRBV10-3 and TRBJ2-7, with TRBD1 matching over 9 bases. Germline V lookup: CDR1 ENHRY, CDR2 SYGVKD. The CDR3 spans 13 residues. The trim removed 8 bases at V and 3 bases at J, leaving 5 bases unmatched. The CDR3 DNA follows: TGTGCCATCTCTCCGGGACAGGGCTACGAGCAGTACTTC. Translating gives CAISPGQGYEQYF.

This clonotype was counted many times. The chain carries TRBV2 and TRBJ2-7; D possibly corresponds to TRBD2 (5 bases). Germline V gives CDR1 SNHLY, CDR2 FYNNEI. V lost 4 bases and J 2 bases, leaving 12 bases between the germline ends. This CDR3 spans 14 amino acids. This CDR3 reads CASSAPGMPYEQYF. The CDR3 region has the DNA TGTGCCAGCAGTGCCCCCGGGATGCCCTACGAGCAGTACTTC.

The chain is built from TRBV5-6 and TRBJ1-1; D is uncertain. Germline CDR1 SGHDT, CDR2 YYEEEE. Trimming stripped 6 bases from V and 5 bases from J, with 11 bases between. This CDR3 is built from 12 residues. The CDR3, as DNA: TGTGCCAGCACCACCGGACGGACTGAAGCTTTCTTT. Its protein is CASTTGRTEAFF.

This clonotype has at least ten counts. J is TRBJ2-5 and V is TRBV7-2, with 13 bases identical to TRBD2. Trimming removed 2 bases from V and 2 bases from J; junction bases left unmatched: 14. The CDR3 totals 20 residues. CDR1 and CDR2 (germline): SGHTA, FQGNSA. The DNA of the CDR3 is TGTGCCAGCAGCTTAAACATACCGGGACTAGCGGGACTTAATCAAGAGACCCAGTACTTC. Translation: CASSLNIPGLAGLNQETQYF.

This clonotype was detected ten times or more. The chain has TRBV28 and TRBJ2-7; TRBD2 matches 13 bases. From germline, CDR1 is MDHEN and CDR2 SYDVKM. Trimming removed 3 bases from V and 5 bases from J; junction bases left unmatched: 16. The CDR3 is 19 amino acids. In nucleotides, the CDR3 is TGTGCCAGCAGTTTTAGTGGGACTAGCGGGAAGAGAGGAGGAAACGAGCAGTACTTC. Translating it yields CASSFSGTSGKRGGNEQYF.

This clonotype has at least ten counts. This rearrangement joins TRBV7-2 to TRBJ2-7; D might be TRBD2 (5 bases). The J call may be faulty, since TRBJ2-3 better matches the DNA end. Looked up from germline, CDR1 is SGHTA and CDR2 is FQGNSA. The CDR3 length is 11 residues. Here the CDR3 DNA reads TGTGCCAGCAGCCTCGCGGGTGAGCAGTATTTT. Protein sequence: CASSLAGEQYF.

This clonotype has more than one count but fewer than ten. The V and J genes are TRBV3-1 and TRBJ2-5; D is unclear. This CDR3 comprises 15 residues. V lost 6 bases, J lost 1 base, and 15 bases lay in between. CDR1 and CDR2 from the germline V gene are LGHDT and YNNKEL (reference sequence). CDR3 residues: CASRLNRPPQETQYF. CDR3 sequence (DNA): TGTGCCAGCAGGTTAAATCGGCCGCCCCAAGAGACCCAGTACTTC.

The CDR3 sequence: CAINEEPNTGELFF. The CDR3 nucleotides are TGTGCCATCAACGAGGAACCGAACACCGGGGAGCTGTTTTTT. The genes are TRBV10-3 and TRBJ2-2; no firm D call. Germline V gene lookup returns CDR1 ENHRY and CDR2 SYGVKD. This CDR3 is 14 amino acids long. V lost 7 bases and J 0 bases, leaving 9 bases between the germline ends.

There are a few counts of this clonotype. Here the CDR3 DNA reads TGTGCCAGCAGCTTAGAGTTCCAAGAGACCCAGTACTTC. This codes for CASSLEFQETQYF. This chain uses TRBV7-9 with TRBJ2-5; D is uncertain. The germline gives CDR1 SEHNR, CDR2 FQNEAQ (reference sequence). V lost 1 base to trimming and J lost 1 base, with 4 bases between them. The CDR3 runs 13 residues.